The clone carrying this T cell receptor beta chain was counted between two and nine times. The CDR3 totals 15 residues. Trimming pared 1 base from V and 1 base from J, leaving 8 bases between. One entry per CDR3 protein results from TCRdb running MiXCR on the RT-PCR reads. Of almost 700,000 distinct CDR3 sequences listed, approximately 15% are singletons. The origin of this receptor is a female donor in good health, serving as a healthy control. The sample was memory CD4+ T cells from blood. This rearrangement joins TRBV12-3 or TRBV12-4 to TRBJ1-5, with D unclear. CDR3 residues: CASSLGRRSNQPQHF. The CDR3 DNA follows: TGTGCCAGCAGTTTAGGGCGGAGGAGCAATCAGCCCCAGCATTTT.